This T cell receptor beta chain was recovered during a study of OX40 agonist ivuxolimab in advanced cancers. The method was immunoSEQ multiplex PCR; TCRdb's version includes in-frame clones alone and lacks a portion of them. The table lists about 78,000 clones, about 90% of them singletons. Worth noting for this clone: Its antigen is not known.

Study-level results: At 0.1 to 3.0 mg/kg, CD4+ and CD8+ blood T cells expanded clonally by week 6.

The material was CD4+ or CD8+ T cells sorted from blood, obtained in a trial of the OX40 agonist ivuxolimab. The TCR originated in an adult with an advanced solid tumor such as melanoma, head and neck, liver or kidney cancer.

The CDR3: CASRGTGDNSPLHF. As DNA, the CDR3 is TGTGCCAGCAGGGGGACAGGGGATAATTCACCCCTCCACTTT. The chain links TRBV2 to TRBJ1-6; the match to TRBD1 covers 10 bases. Losses at the gene ends were 6 bases for V and 5 bases for J; bases not matched to a gene: 1. CDR1 is SNHLY, CDR2 FYNNEI, per germline. This CDR3 spans 14 amino acids.